The 8 T cell receptor beta chains listed next were all sequenced from one sample in a study of post-analysis software for immune sequencing data. Findings and caveats of the study: Patients used about five TRBV segments, including TRBV5-6, TRBV5-1 and TRBV20-1, more often than controls.

These receptors' antigens are unknown. Carried by the TCR beta cDNA libraries were unique molecular identifiers. One entry per CDR3 protein, called by TCRdb with MiXCR from the PCR reads. This sample carries about 260,000 distinct CDR3 sequences, 35% to 40% of them seen once, and the ten largest clones take around 5%. Sequenced input: blood. Receptors were obtained from a girl aged 5-17 years with multiple sclerosis.

The V and J genes are TRBV7-2 and TRBJ2-3; 7 nucleotides match TRBD2. The trim removed 4 bases at V and 3 bases at J, leaving 10 bases unmatched. Germline CDR1 reads SGHTA; CDR2 reads FQGNSA. The length of the CDR3 is 16 residues. CDR3: CASSSVTAGSTDTQYF. The DNA for the CDR3 is TGTGCCAGCAGCTCAGTTACAGCGGGGTCAACAGATACGCAGTATTTT.

In its sample, this clonotype was seen many times. The chain has TRBV20-1 and TRBJ1-1; D perhaps matches TRBD1 (5 bases). Germline V gene data show CDR1 as DFQATT and CDR2 as SNEGSKA (reference sequence). Trimming stripped 1 base from V and 0 bases from J, with 9 bases between. This CDR3 has 14 residues. The CDR3 nucleotides are TGCAGTGCTAGAGGGGGGACCTTGAACACTGAAGCTTTCTTT. It specifies CSARGGTLNTEAFF.

This clonotype occurred a few times. The chain uses TRBV5-1 and TRBJ1-1; D might be TRBD1 (5 bases). CDR1 is SGHRS and CDR2 is YFSETQ in the germline V gene. The CDR3 sequence is 14 residues long. V dropped 4 bases and J dropped 1 base, with 11 bases sitting between them. The CDR3 DNA reads as TGCGCCAGCAGCCCTGGGGCATCGAACACTGAAGCTTTCTTT. This sequence encodes CASSPGASNTEAFF.

This sequence joins TRBV2 and TRBJ1-1; 8 positions agree with TRBD1. Trimming removed 6 bases from V and 5 bases from J; junction bases left unmatched: 8. CDR3 length: 14 residues. From germline, CDR1 is SNHLY and CDR2 FYNNEI. The CDR3 nucleotides read TGTGCCAGCAGGGAAACAGGGGGGGGGACTGAAGCTTTCTTT. This translates into CASRETGGGTEAFF.

This clonotype was counted many times. This rearrangement joins TRBV12-3 or TRBV12-4 to TRBJ1-5, with a tentative D call TRBD1 (6 bases). The CDR3 is 14 amino acids. Trimming left V 6 bases short and J 7 bases short, with 16 bases between. This chain's CDR3 is CASSSGQTTQPQHF. The DNA for the CDR3 is TGTGCCAGCAGCTCTGGACAGACCACCCAGCCCCAGCATTTT.

This clonotype came up once. Sequence at one end of the junction differs from germline and may be a read error. This chain links TRBV28 with TRBJ1-2; TRBD1 agrees at 9 bases. CDR1 and CDR2 (germline): MDHEN, SYDVKM. The CDR3 sequence is 22 residues long. The CDR3 reads CAGSLGSGPAPAGQGRSYGYTF. CDR3 coding DNA: TGTGCCGGCAGTTTGGGGTCCGGACCAGCACCCGCGGGACAGGGTCGAAGCTATGGCTACACCTTC.

This clonotype came up a few times. CDR3 residues: CAIQTGSWNSPLHF. As DNA, the CDR3 is TGTGCCATCCAAACAGGGTCGTGGAATTCACCCCTCCACTTT. The genes are TRBV10-3 and TRBJ1-6; possible D gene TRBD1, 6 bases. V gave up 8 bases and J gave up 7 bases, with 15 bases separating them. The CDR3 extends over 14 amino acids. Germline CDR1 ENHRY, CDR2 SYGVKD.

About this clonotype itself: Possible read error: a much larger clone is one base away. CDR3 amino acids: CASSYGDNEQYF. The DNA of the CDR3 is TGTGCCAGCAGTTACGGGGACAATGAGCAGTACTTC. V usage is TRBV6-5 and J usage is TRBJ2-1; weak D call: TRBD1 (6 bases). The end of the DNA fits TRBJ2-7 better, so the J call may be wrong. This CDR3 contains 12 residues. The germline V gene encodes CDR1 MNHEY and CDR2 SVGAGI.